This record concerns one TCR beta chain sequence. Its antigen is as yet unknown. Libraries were prepared by immunoSEQ multiplex PCR; TCRdb keeps only in-frame clonotypes and omits some of them. The table lists approximately 120,000 clones, approximately 90% of them singletons. The record originates from a study of PD-1 blockade in mismatch repair-deficient tumors. On the study more broadly: Patients had about eleven mismatch repair-deficient cancer types and were previously treated and progressing. The study, taken as a whole, reports: Tumor-resident clones, often absent from pretreatment blood, expanded after pembrolizumab and then contracted.

Germline V CDR1 and CDR2: GTSNPN, SVGIG (reference sequence). The CDR3 length is 13 residues. Trimming removed 3 bases at V and 3 bases at J, with 9 bases between. PCR or immunohistochemistry showed mismatch repair deficiency in every enrolled patient. The TCR-sequenced patients were three responders to pembrolizumab. This sequence was found in an adult with mismatch repair-deficient cancer. The J gene is TRBJ1-5, the V gene TRBV30, with D possibly TRBD1 on 5 matching bases. Source: peripheral blood, taken 44 weeks after starting pembrolizumab. The CDR3 reads CAWSATDNQPQHF. In nucleotides, the CDR3 is TGTGCCTGGAGCGCGACAGACAATCAGCCCCAGCATTTT.